This TCR beta chain originates from a study of Ad26.COV2.S vaccination and SARS-CoV-2 variants. The table came from immunoSEQ multiplex PCR; TCRdb's copy has only in-frame clones and leaves some out. The sample shows roughly 300,000 clones, approximately 90% of them seen only once. This clone was counted a single time. The treatment denotes: over 15 received Ad26.COV2.S at low or high dose, single or two shots; roughly 5 received placebo; per-sample allocation not given. Sample collection was performed on day 63 after the first vaccine or placebo injection. The CDR3 is 15 amino acids. The V end was cut by 0 bases, the J end by 2 bases, with 10 bases between. Germline V gene sequence: CDR1 SGHTA, CDR2 FQGNSA.

The sequencing here drew on peripheral blood, taken in a trial of Ad26.COV2.S vaccine versus placebo. The source is a person aged 18-60 years who received the Ad26.COV2.S COVID-19 vaccine or a placebo. The chain has TRBV7-2 and TRBJ2-5, with no clear D. The CDR3 sequence: CASSLAATRQETQYF. The CDR3 coding sequence is TGTGCCAGCAGCTTAGCGGCGACCAGGCAAGAGACCCAGTACTTC.